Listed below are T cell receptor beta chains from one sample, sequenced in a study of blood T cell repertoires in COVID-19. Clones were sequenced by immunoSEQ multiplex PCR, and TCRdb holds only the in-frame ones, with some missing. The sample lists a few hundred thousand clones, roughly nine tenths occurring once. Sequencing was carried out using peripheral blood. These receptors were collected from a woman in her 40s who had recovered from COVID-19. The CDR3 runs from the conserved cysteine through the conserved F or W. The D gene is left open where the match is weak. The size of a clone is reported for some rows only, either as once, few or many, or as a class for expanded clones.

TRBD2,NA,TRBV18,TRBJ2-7,CASSPLAGGPLGLGLYF,TGTGCCAGCTCACCTCTAGCGGGAGGGCCTCTCGGACTCGGGCTGTACTTC
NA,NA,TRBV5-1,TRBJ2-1,CASSLWGPPWIF,TGCGCCAGCAGCTTGTGGGGCCCCCCGTGGATCTTC
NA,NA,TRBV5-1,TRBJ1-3,CASSLGGSSSGNTIYF,TGCGCCAGCAGCTTGGGGGGCTCGTCCTCTGGAAACACCATATATTTT
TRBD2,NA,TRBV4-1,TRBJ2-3,CASSQGVRTGGLTDTQYF,TGCGCCAGCAGCCAAGGTGTAAGAACGGGAGGTCTCACAGATACGCAGTATTTT
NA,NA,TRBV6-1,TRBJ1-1,CASSDNSLTEAFF,TGTGCCAGCAGTGATAATAGCCTCACTGAAGCTTTCTTT
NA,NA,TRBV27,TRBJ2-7,CASSSPSYEQYF,TGTGCCAGCAGTTCCCCTTCCTACGAGCAGTACTTC
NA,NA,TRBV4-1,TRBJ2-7,CASSQDMGGASSYEQYF,TGCGCCAGCAGCCAAGATATGGGGGGGGCAAGCTCCTACGAGCAGTACTTC
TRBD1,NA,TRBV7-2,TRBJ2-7,CASSTRQGSWSYEQYF,TGTGCCAGCAGCACCCGACAGGGCTCCTGGTCCTACGAGCAGTACTTC
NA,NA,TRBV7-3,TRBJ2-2,CASSLTSREANTGELFF,TGTGCCAGCAGCTTAACTTCTCGGGAAGCGAACACCGGGGAGCTGTTTTTT
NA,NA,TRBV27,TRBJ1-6,CASPKAGESNSPLHF,TGTGCCAGCCCAAAGGCGGGGGAGAGTAATTCACCCCTCCACTTT
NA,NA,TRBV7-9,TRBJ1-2,CASSYQTAGAAGYTF,TGTGCCAGCAGCTACCAGACAGCGGGGGCCGCCGGCTACACCTTC
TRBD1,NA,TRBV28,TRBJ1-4,CASTEDRGSEKLFF,TGTGCCAGCACCGAAGACAGGGGTAGTGAAAAACTGTTTTTT
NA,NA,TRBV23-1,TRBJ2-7,CASRRTGTSSYEQYF,TGCGCCAGCAGGAGAACCGGGACATCGTCCTACGAGCAGTACTTC
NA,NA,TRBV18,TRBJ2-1,CASSPLSGSYNEQFF,TGTGCCAGCTCACCTCTGTCAGGTTCTTACAATGAGCAGTTCTTC
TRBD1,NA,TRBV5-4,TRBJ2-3,CASSARTGAVGTQYF,TGTGCCAGCAGCGCTCGGACAGGGGCGGTTGGTACGCAGTATTTT
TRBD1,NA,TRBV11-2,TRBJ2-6,CASSLGTGPTAGANVLTF,TGTGCCAGCAGCCTCGGGACAGGGCCGACAGCGGGGGCCAACGTCCTGACTTTC
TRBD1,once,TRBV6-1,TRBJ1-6,CASSETGTVPSPLHF,TGTGCCAGCAGTGAGACCGGGACAGTCCCCTCACCCCTCCACTTT
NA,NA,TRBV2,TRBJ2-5,CASTILGWTEETQYF,TGTGCCAGCACCATTCTTGGCTGGACAGAGGAGACCCAGTACTTC
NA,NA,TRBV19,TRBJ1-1,CASSPTGTVTEAFF,TGTGCCAGTAGTCCAACAGGGACGGTGACTGAAGCTTTCTTT
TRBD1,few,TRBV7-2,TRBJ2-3,CASSWAGTGGTDTQYF,TGTGCCAGCAGCTGGGCCGGGACAGGGGGCACAGATACGCAGTATTTT
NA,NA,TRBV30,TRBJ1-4,CAWSAQLNEKLFF,TGTGCCTGGAGTGCCCAACTTAATGAAAAACTGTTTTTT
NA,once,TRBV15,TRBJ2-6,CATSRGEDSGANVLTF,TGTGCCACCAGCAGGGGGGAGGACTCTGGGGCCAACGTCCTGACTTTC
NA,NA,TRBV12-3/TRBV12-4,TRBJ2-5,CASSLGRETQYF,TGTGCCAGCAGTTTAGGCCGGGAGACCCAGTACTTC
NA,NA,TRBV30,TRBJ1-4,CAWGPGTTNEKLFF,TGTGCCTGGGGCCCAGGGACAACTAATGAAAAACTGTTTTTT
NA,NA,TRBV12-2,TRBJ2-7,CASRPKDRGLAVSYEQYF,TGTGCAAGTCGCCCAAAGGACAGGGGATTAGCGGTATCCTACGAGCAGTACTTC